The 24 T cell receptor beta chains presented below share a single source sample, sequenced in a study of CD8 T cells in ankylosing spondylitis. MiXCR was run by TCRdb on the 5' RACE reads, yielding one entry per CDR3 protein. The sample lists 200,000 to 250,000 distinct CDR3 sequences; 8.2% were seen once. Source material: blood, either unsorted or a sorted T cell fraction (not recorded which). The receptors were gathered from a female donor with ankylosing spondylitis or in good health (not recorded which).

This clonotype occurred a few times. Possible read error: a much larger clone is one base away. The chain recombines TRBV15 with TRBJ1-2, with 7 nucleotides matching TRBD1. Germline V gene lookup returns CDR1 LNHNV and CDR2 YYDKDF (reference sequence). CDR3 length equals 16 residues. DNA of the CDR3: TGTGCCGCCAGCGGCGAAATGACAGGGATGATCTATGGCTACACCTTC. Amino acids: CAASGEMTGMIYGYTF.

Ten or more counts support this clonotype. The rearrangement joins TRBV28 to TRBJ2-7; D is uncertain. V was cut by 6 bases and J by 3 bases, with 18 bases left in between. This CDR3 is 15 amino acids long. Per the germline V gene, CDR1 is MDHEN and CDR2 is SYDVKM. The CDR3 bases are TGTGCCAGCAGAGGTGTGGGGTTTCAGCTCTACGAGCAGTACTTC. It yields the protein CASRGVGFQLYEQYF.

In its sample, this clonotype was seen many times. The chain uses TRBV20-1 and TRBJ1-1; no reliable D call. CDR1 is DFQATT, CDR2 SNEGSKA, per germline (reference sequence). V dropped 2 bases and J dropped 1 base, with 8 bases sitting between them. The CDR3 has 13 residues. The CDR3 DNA reads TGCAGTGCTAGACAGGACCCGAACACTGAAGCTTTCTTT. It yields the protein CSARQDPNTEAFF.

This clonotype was observed at least ten times. This chain uses TRBV6-1 with TRBJ2-7; TRBD1 is a possible D gene (6 bases). The CDR3 has 15 amino acids. V lost 1 base, J lost 4 bases, and 14 bases lay in between. Germline CDR1 MNHNS, CDR2 SASEGT. The CDR3: CASSEDRVASYEQYF. CDR3 bases: TGTGCCAGCAGTGAAGACAGGGTGGCCTCTTACGAGCAGTACTTC.

This clonotype has at least ten counts. The CDR3 nucleotides read TGTGCCAGCAGCTTATCGGGGAGTACTGAAGCTTTCTTT. Translation: CASSLSGSTEAFF. This chain joins TRBV7-9 and TRBJ1-1, with no clear D. The CDR3 covers 13 residues. With 2 bases removed from V and 5 bases from J, the gap between germline ends came to 9 bases. CDR1 and CDR2 from the germline V gene are SEHNR and FQNEAQ (reference sequence).

This clonotype was counted ten times or more. The chain combines TRBV6-2 or TRBV6-3 with TRBJ2-7, with 7 positions matching TRBD2. The CDR3 runs 11 residues. Germline CDR1 reads MNHEY; CDR2 reads SVGEGT. After removal of 11 bases from V and 3 bases from J, the junction contained 4 bases not matched to a gene. The CDR3 here is CAGGSHYEQYF. CDR3 DNA sequence: TGTGCCGGCGGGAGCCACTACGAGCAGTACTTC.

In this sample, this clonotype turned up many times. This chain uses TRBV12-3 or TRBV12-4 with TRBJ2-7; D call uncertain. Deletions cut 4 bases from V and 7 bases from J, with 11 bases between. The CDR3 is 12 amino acids. In DNA form, the CDR3 reads TGTGCCAGCAGTTCCTTGGCCCTGGAGCAGTACTTC. Translating gives CASSSLALEQYF.

The rearrangement links TRBV3-1 to TRBJ1-6; D gene uncertain. The V gene lost 0 bases and the J gene lost 5 bases, with 11 bases spanning the gap. CDR1 is LGHDT, CDR2 YNNKEL, per germline (reference sequence). The CDR3 consists of 16 residues. The CDR3 coding sequence is TGTGCCAGCAGCCAAGATCCCGTCCTGAATAATTCACCCCTCCACTTT. Translation gives CASSQDPVLNNSPLHF.

This clonotype has just a few counts. The rearrangement joins TRBV7-2 to TRBJ1-3, with D uncertain. Germline V gene sequence: CDR1 SGHTA, CDR2 FQGNSA. This CDR3 region has 17 residues. Trimming left V 1 base short and J 4 bases short, with 17 bases between. The chain's CDR3 is CASSLVGPSMAGNTIYF. In nucleotides, the CDR3 is TGTGCCAGCAGCTTAGTAGGACCGTCGATGGCGGGAAACACCATATATTTT.

This clonotype occurred many times. The gene calls are TRBV19 and TRBJ1-1; D call uncertain. From germline, CDR1 is LNHDA and CDR2 SQIVND (reference sequence). This CDR3 has 14 amino acids. The germline V and J ends were trimmed by 7 bases and 1 base, with 13 bases remaining between them. The CDR3 spells CASISYGKNTEAFF. DNA of the CDR3: TGTGCCAGTATAAGCTACGGCAAGAACACTGAAGCTTTCTTT.

This clonotype has ten or more counts. The genes are TRBV5-1 and TRBJ1-3; D remains ambiguous. The V gene lost 4 bases and the J gene lost 0 bases, with 11 bases spanning the gap. The germline CDR1 and CDR2 sequences are SGHRS and YFSETQ. The CDR3 sequence is 15 residues long. The CDR3 nucleotides read TGCGCCAGCAGCGATGGACCGCACTCTGGAAACACCATATATTTT. This translates into CASSDGPHSGNTIYF.

This clonotype was detected many times. The CDR3 bases are TGCGCCAGCAGCCAAGTAGGCGGCAATGAGCAGTTCTTC. Protein: CASSQVGGNEQFF. The rearrangement links TRBV4-3 to TRBJ2-1; no reliable D call. This CDR3 spans 13 amino acids. V dropped 1 base and J dropped 6 bases, with 7 bases sitting between them. From germline, CDR1 is LGHNA and CDR2 YSLEER.

This clonotype was seen more than once but under ten times. V usage is TRBV7-9 and J usage is TRBJ1-2; D gene uncertain. V lost 2 bases, J lost 8 bases, and 15 bases lay in between. The V gene's germline CDR1 is SEHNR and CDR2 FQNEAQ (reference sequence). CDR3 length: 14 amino acids. This CDR3 is CASSLNQRQAGYTF. CDR3 DNA: TGTGCCAGCAGCTTAAATCAGAGGCAGGCCGGCTACACCTTC.

Many counts were recorded for this clonotype. The chain carries TRBV6-2 or TRBV6-3 and TRBJ1-2, with D unclear. V was pared by 6 bases and J by 2 bases, with 13 bases between. Germline V gene sequence: CDR1 MNHEY, CDR2 SVGEGT. The CDR3 covers 14 residues. The CDR3 sequence: CASRYIGINYGYTF. The CDR3 DNA follows: TGTGCCAGCAGATATATCGGGATAAACTATGGCTACACCTTC.

This clonotype was observed a few times. The chain couples TRBV10-3 to TRBJ1-1, with D unclear. CDR3 length equals 14 residues. V dropped 7 bases and J dropped 3 bases, with 15 bases sitting between them. Germline CDR1 is ENHRY and CDR2 is SYGVKD. The CDR3 sequence: CAITDHNRDTEAFF. The CDR3 DNA reads as TGTGCCATCACGGACCACAATCGGGACACTGAAGCTTTCTTT.

This rearrangement joins TRBV19 to TRBJ1-1; D is undetermined. Germline V gene sequence: CDR1 LNHDA, CDR2 SQIVND (reference sequence). This CDR3 is 13 amino acids long. V lost 2 bases to trimming and J lost 6 bases, with 10 bases between them. The CDR3 nucleotides are TGTGCCAGTAGTATATCACGGCTATCTGAAGCTTTCTTT. Its protein is CASSISRLSEAFF.

This clonotype was recorded many times. The chain recombines TRBV20-1 with TRBJ2-1, with 14 bases identical to TRBD2. The germline V gene has CDR1 DFQATT and CDR2 SNEGSKA (reference sequence). V lost 6 bases and J lost 2; bases outside the gene matches: 6. The CDR3 contains 16 residues. The CDR3 DNA follows: TGCAGTGCCACGGGACTAGCGGGAGTTCCCTACAATGAGCAGTTCTTC. It translates to CSATGLAGVPYNEQFF.

This clonotype has ten or more counts. The rearrangement links TRBV12-3 or TRBV12-4 to TRBJ2-1; D is undetermined. Trimming took off 5 bases at V and 3 bases at J, with 14 bases between the two ends. The CDR3 consists of 15 residues. The CDR3 spells CASSSIWSSYNEQFF. The CDR3 coding sequence is TGTGCCAGCAGTAGTATCTGGTCTAGCTACAATGAGCAGTTCTTC.

This clonotype appeared many times. The gene calls are TRBV12-3 or TRBV12-4 and TRBJ2-3, with D possibly being TRBD1 (5 bases). The V gene lost 7 bases and the J gene lost 6 bases, with 17 bases spanning the gap. The CDR3 has 14 amino acids. CDR3 in DNA: TGTGCCAGCACCCCTCTAGTTGGGGCGGATACGCAGTATTTT. It encodes CASTPLVGADTQYF.

There are many counts of this clonotype. The CDR3 DNA sequence: TGCAGCGTTGCACAGGGGGCAGAGGGGCAGCCCCAGCATTTT. Amino acid sequence: CSVAQGAEGQPQHF. The chain recombines TRBV29-1 with TRBJ1-5, with 9 nucleotides matching TRBD1. With V trimmed by 4 bases and J by 7 bases, 8 bases remained unmatched. The CDR3 is 14 amino acids. Germline CDR1 reads SQVTM; CDR2 reads ANQGSEA.

This clonotype was seen ten or more times. The chain combines TRBV12-3 or TRBV12-4 with TRBJ2-1; 7 positions agree with TRBD1. The CDR3 consists of 15 residues. After removal of 5 bases from V and 4 bases from J, the junction contained 8 bases not matched to a gene. CDR3 amino acids: CASSPPGQIYNEQFF. The DNA for the CDR3 is TGTGCCAGCAGTCCCCCGGGACAGATATACAATGAGCAGTTCTTC.

This clonotype was seen repeatedly, ten times or more. The gene calls are TRBV6-5 and TRBJ1-2; TRBD1 might be the D (5 bases). V was pared by 4 bases and J by 4 bases, with 13 bases between. In germline, CDR1 is MNHEY, CDR2 SVGAGI. The CDR3 has 14 residues. In DNA, the CDR3 is TGTGCCAGCAGTTTATCGACAGAGCTCTATGGCTACACCTTC. Protein sequence: CASSLSTELYGYTF.

This clonotype appeared many times. The CDR3 DNA reads as TGCAGTGCTAGTGCGACCGGACTAGTTGATTCCTACGAGCAGTACTTC. Translated: CSASATGLVDSYEQYF. The chain combines TRBV20-1 with TRBJ2-7; 7 bases align to TRBD2. With V trimmed by 3 bases and J by 1 base, 12 bases remained unmatched. The germline V gene has CDR1 DFQATT and CDR2 SNEGSKA (reference sequence). CDR3 size: 16 residues.

The J gene is TRBJ1-5, the V gene TRBV10-3; possibly TRBD1 for D (5 bases). The CDR3 sequence is 15 residues long. V lost 2 bases and J 3 bases, leaving 11 bases between the germline ends. The germline gives CDR1 ENHRY, CDR2 SYGVKD. In nucleotides, the CDR3 is TGTGCCATCAGTGAGACGAAACAGGACAATCAGCCCCAGCATTTT. Encoded protein: CAISETKQDNQPQHF.